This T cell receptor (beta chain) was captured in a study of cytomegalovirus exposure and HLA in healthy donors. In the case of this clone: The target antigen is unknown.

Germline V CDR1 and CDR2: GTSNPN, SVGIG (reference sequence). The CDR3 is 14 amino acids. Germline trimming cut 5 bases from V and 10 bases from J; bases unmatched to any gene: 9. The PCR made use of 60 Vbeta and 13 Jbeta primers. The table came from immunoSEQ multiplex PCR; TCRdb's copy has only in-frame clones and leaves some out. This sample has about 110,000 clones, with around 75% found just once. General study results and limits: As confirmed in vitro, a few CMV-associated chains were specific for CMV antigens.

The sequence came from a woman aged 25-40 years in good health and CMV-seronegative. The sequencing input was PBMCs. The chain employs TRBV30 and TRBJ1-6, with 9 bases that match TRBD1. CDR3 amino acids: CAWVTGTGWSPLHF. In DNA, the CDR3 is TGTGCCTGGGTGACCGGGACAGGGTGGTCACCCCTCCACTTT.